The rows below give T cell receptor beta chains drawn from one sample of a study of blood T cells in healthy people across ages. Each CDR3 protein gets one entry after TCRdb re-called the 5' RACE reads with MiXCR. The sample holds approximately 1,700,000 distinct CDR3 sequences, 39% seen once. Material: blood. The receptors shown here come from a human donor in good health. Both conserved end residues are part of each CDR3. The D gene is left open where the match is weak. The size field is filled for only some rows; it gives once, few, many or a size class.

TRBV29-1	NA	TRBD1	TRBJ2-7	TGCAGCGTTGAAGATCCAGATGACAGGGGGGGCTACGAGCAGTACTTC	CSVEDPDDRGGYEQYF
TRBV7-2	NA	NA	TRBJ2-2	TGTGCCAGCAGCTTAGAGTCGGGGACGGTTAGAGGGGAGCTGTTTTTT	CASSLESGTVRGELFF
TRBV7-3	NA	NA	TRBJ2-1	TGTGCCAGCAGCCAAGGAGGGGGGGGCACTGATGAGCAGTTCTTC	CASSQGGGGTDEQFF
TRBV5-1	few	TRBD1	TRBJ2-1	TGCGCCAGCAGCCTCCGGGACAGGGGGCGCATTGAGCAGTTCTTC	CASSLRDRGRIEQFF
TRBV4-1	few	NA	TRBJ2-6	TGCGCCAGCAGCCTGAATGCCAGGGTCTCTGGGGCCAACGTCCTGACTTTC	CASSLNARVSGANVLTF
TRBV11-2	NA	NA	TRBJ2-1	TGTGCCAGCAGCCTAGTAGGACTAGGGGGGGGGCCCCTATACAGCTCCTACAATGAGCAGTTCTTC	CASSLVGLGGGPLYSSYNEQFF
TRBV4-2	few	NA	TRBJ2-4	TGTGCCAGCAGCCAAGGGGTCGGGGGTGCCAAAAACATTCAGTACTTC	CASSQGVGGAKNIQYF
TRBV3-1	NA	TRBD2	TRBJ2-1	TGTGCCAGCAGCCAAGCTGAAATCGGGGGGAATGAGCAGTTCTTC	CASSQAEIGGNEQFF
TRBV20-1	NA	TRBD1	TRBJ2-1	TGCAGTGCTAGTAAAGGGACAGCTTACTACAATGAGCAGTTCTTC	CSASKGTAYYNEQFF
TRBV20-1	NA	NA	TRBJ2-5	TGCAGTGCTAGGAAGGGAGTTAGTTGGGAGACCCAGTACTTC	CSARKGVSWETQYF
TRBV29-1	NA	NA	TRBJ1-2	TGCAGCGTTGAGCTGGACAGTAGAGCTAACTATGGCTACACCTTC	CSVELDSRANYGYTF
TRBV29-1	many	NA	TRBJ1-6	TGCAGTGTTCGATCGGGTCGTAATTCACCCCTCCACTTT	CSVRSGRNSPLHF
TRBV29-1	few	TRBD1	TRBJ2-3	TGCAGCGTAGCCGGGACAGGGGCAGATACGCAGTATTTT	CSVAGTGADTQYF
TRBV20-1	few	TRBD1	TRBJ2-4	TGCAGTGCTAGTTACAGGGGGAATGAGCAGTACTTC	CSASYRGNEQYF
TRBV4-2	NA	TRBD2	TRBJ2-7	TGTGCCAGCAGCCAAGAGCGGGGGTTCGACGAGCAGTACTTC	CASSQERGFDEQYF
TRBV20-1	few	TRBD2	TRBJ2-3	TGCAGTGCTAGAGATCCCGCGCGGGGGATGACAGATACGCAGTATTTT	CSARDPARGMTDTQYF
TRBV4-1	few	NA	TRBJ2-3	TGCGCCAGCAGCCATCCGATGCGAGGATCGGATACGCAGTATTTT	CASSHPMRGSDTQYF
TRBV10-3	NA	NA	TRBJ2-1	TGTGCCATCAGTGAAGGGGGACTGGGCGCCTACAATGAGCAGTTCTTC	CAISEGGLGAYNEQFF
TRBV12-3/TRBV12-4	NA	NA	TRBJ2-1	TGTGCCAGCGGCCCCCTGGACAGCCCAAACAATGAGCAGTTCTTC	CASGPLDSPNNEQFF
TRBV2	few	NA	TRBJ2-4	TGTGCCAGCAGTTCGACCCTAAACATTCAGTACTTC	CASSSTLNIQYF
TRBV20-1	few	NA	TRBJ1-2	TGCAGTGCTAGGGGAAACAGGGTTGTCGATGGCTACACCTTC	CSARGNRVVDGYTF
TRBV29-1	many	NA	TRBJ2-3	TGCAGCGTTGAAGGGGCCGTTTCGGAGATCACAGATACGCAGTATTTT	CSVEGAVSEITDTQYF
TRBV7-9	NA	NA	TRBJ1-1	TGTGCCAACAGCTTAATCCAGCACACTGAAGCTTTCTTT	CANSLIQHTEAFF
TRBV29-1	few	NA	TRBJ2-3	TGCAGCGTTGAGGGGGACCTTAGCACAGATACGCAGTATTTT	CSVEGDLSTDTQYF
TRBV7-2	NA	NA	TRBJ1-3	TGTGCCAGCAGCGGAGCCCGAAAGTTTGGAAACACCATATATTTT	CASSGARKFGNTIYF
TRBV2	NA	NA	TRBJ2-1	TGTGCCACCGATTTACAGGGCTACAATGAGCAGTTCTTC	CATDLQGYNEQFF
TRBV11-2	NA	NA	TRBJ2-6	TGTGCCAGCAGTGGCCAAGGTGGGGTTCCAAGCTCTGGGGCCAACGTCCTGACTTTC	CASSGQGGVPSSGANVLTF
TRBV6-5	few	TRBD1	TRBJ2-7	TGTGCCAGCAGTTACTCGACAGGGTACGGGCCCTACGAGCAGTACTTC	CASSYSTGYGPYEQYF
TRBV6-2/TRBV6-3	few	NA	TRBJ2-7	TGTGCCAGCAGTTACTCAATCGATGACAGGCTATCCTACGAGCAGTACTTC	CASSYSIDDRLSYEQYF
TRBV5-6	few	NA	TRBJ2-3	TGTGCCAGCAGCTGGGACGGGACCACAGATACGCAGTATTTT	CASSWDGTTDTQYF
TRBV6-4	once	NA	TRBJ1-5	TGTGCCAGCAGGCTCAAGGTGTTAGGGGACTTCTACGATCAGCCCCAGCATTTT	CASRLKVLGDFYDQPQHF
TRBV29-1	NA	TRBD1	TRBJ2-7	TGCAGCGCTGAAATAAAGGGACAGTCCTACGAGCAGTACTTC	CSAEIKGQSYEQYF
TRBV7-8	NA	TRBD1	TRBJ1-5	TGTGCCAGCAGCTTAATTGGGACAGGGGTTTCCAATCAGCCCCAGCATTTT	CASSLIGTGVSNQPQHF
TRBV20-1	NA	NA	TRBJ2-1	TGCAGTGCTAGACCCTCCCATGAAGGGCAGTTCTTC	CSARPSHEGQFF
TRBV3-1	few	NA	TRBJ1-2	TGTGCCAGCAGCCAAGATCTGTGGGGCTACACCTTC	CASSQDLWGYTF
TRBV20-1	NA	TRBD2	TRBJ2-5	TGCAGTGCTGGGGGGGAAAGGGAGCAGTACTTC	CSAGGEREQYF
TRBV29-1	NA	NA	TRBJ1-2	TGCAGCGTTGAAGCAGAGACCTCCTATGGCTACACCTTC	CSVEAETSYGYTF
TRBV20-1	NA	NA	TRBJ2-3	TGCAGTGTTGTACTAACTAGCACAGATACGCAGTATTTT	CSVVLTSTDTQYF
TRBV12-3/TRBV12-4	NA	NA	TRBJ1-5	TGTGCCAGCAGTCAGGGCGAGTATCTTCAGCCCCAGCATTTT	CASSQGEYLQPQHF
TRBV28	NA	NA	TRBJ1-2	TGTGCCAGCAGTAGCATAGGGGGGGATTACCTCGCTAACTATGGCTACACCTTC	CASSSIGGDYLANYGYTF
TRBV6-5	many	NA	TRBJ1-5	TGTGCCAGCAGTAGGGGGGGGCGACAGCCCCAGCATTTT	CASSRGGRQPQHF
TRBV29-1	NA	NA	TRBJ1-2	TGCAGCGCCGGGGGTGTTTATGGCTACACCTTC	CSAGGVYGYTF
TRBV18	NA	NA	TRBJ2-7	TGTGCCAGCTCACGGAACCCCGCCCAAGACTACGAGCAGTACTTC	CASSRNPAQDYEQYF
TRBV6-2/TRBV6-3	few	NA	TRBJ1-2	TGTGCCAGCAGTGGCAGCTATGGCTACACCTTC	CASSGSYGYTF
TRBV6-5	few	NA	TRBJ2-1	TGTGCCAGCAGTACATGGGATGAGCAGTTCTTC	CASSTWDEQFF
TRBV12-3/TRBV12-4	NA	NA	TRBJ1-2	TGTGCCAGCAGTTTAAACCGGTTGCACGGCTACACCTTC	CASSLNRLHGYTF
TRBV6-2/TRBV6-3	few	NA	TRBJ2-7	TGTGCCAGCAGAATCGGCGGCAGACCCTACGAGCAGTACTTC	CASRIGGRPYEQYF
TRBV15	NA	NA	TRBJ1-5	TGTGCCACCAGCACTTTAACCGGGACGGGAGACAATCAGCCCCAGCATTTT	CATSTLTGTGDNQPQHF
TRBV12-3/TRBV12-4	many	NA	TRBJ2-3	TGTGCCAGCAGCTTAGAACGCACAGATACGCAGTATTTT	CASSLERTDTQYF
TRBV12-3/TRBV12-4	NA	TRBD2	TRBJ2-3	TGTGCCAGCAGCAGTACTAGCGGGGTCAGAGTAGATACGCAGTATTTT	CASSSTSGVRVDTQYF
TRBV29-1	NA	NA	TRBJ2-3	TGCAGCGTTGAAGGGGGGCCCGGGGATACGCAGTATTTT	CSVEGGPGDTQYF
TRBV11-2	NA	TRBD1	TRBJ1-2	TGTGCCAGCAGCAGGGGTTTCGGTGGACAGGGGGCGAATGGCTACACCTTC	CASSRGFGGQGANGYTF